The clone carrying this TCR beta chain was seen a handful of times. One entry per CDR3 protein, called by TCRdb with MiXCR from the 5' RACE reads. This table holds some 100,000 distinct CDR3 sequences, under 20% found once. This CDR3 is built from 11 residues. The V gene end was trimmed by 7 bases and the J gene end by 5 bases; junction bases not matched to a gene: 3. CDR1 is DFQATT, CDR2 SNEGSKA, per germline (reference sequence). The data are from a study of T cells of healthy individuals. The gene calls are TRBV20-1 and TRBJ1-1; 8 bases map to TRBD1. The receptor was isolated from a human donor in good health. The CDR3 sequence is CSGTGGTEAFF. CDR3 sequence (DNA): TGCAGTGGAACAGGGGGTACTGAAGCTTTCTTT.